This TCR beta chain was obtained from a study of sequential checkpoint blockade in melanoma. Study-wide background: First-line arms were nivolumab then ipilimumab, or the reverse, randomized 1:1.

Treatment specified: randomized to nivolumab then ipilimumab (arm A) or the reverse (arm B). Live CD3+CD8+ CD19− CD56− cells were sorted from PBMCs. Sequenced by immunoSEQ multiplex PCR; TCRdb stores in-frame clones only, minus some. There are approximately 11,000 clones in the sample; around 69% occur only once, and roughly 27% lies in the top ten. Between the trimmed V and J ends, which lost 10 bases and 2 bases, there was a span of 22 bases. This CDR3 contains 16 residues. In germline, CDR1 is MDHEN, CDR2 SYDVKM. The TCR comes from a human donor with melanoma. Here the sequenced sample was CD8+ T cells sorted from blood (inferred from file names), taken from a patient given nivolumab and ipilimumab in sequence. This chain uses TRBV28 with TRBJ2-3; D not resolved. CDR3 nucleotides: TGTGCCACTAATCCTAAGGCGGAGATATACACAGATACGCAGTATTTT. Its protein product is CATNPKAEIYTDTQYF.